Described below is a single TCR beta chain sequence and its context. The antigen is not known. RNA transcripts served as the template for amplifying TCR beta CDR3 regions. Initially, a first-round RT-PCR of the TCR CDR3 employed the HTBI primer set. Each CDR3 protein is one row after TCRdb ran MiXCR on the multiplex PCR reads. The sample gives some 550,000 distinct CDR3 sequences, roughly a sixth of which show up once; 2.5% to 4% is in the top ten. This sample stems from a study of T cells in Graves' hyperthyroidism and ophthalmopathy. Study context: It was at initial diagnosis, before any treatment, that peripheral blood was collected.

Study-level points and caveats: The model predicted ophthalmopathy a median around six months before onset.

CDR3 size: 15 residues. Germline-derived CDR1 and CDR2 are SNHLY and FYNNEI. V dropped 6 bases and J dropped 3; count of bases not matched to a gene: 7. This chain links TRBV2 with TRBJ2-3, with TRBD1 identical over 9 bases. The origin of this receptor is a woman in her thirties or forties with Graves' ophthalmopathy. The sample comprised blood. The CDR3 loop is CASRMDRGGTDTQYF. The CDR3 DNA follows: TGTGCCAGCAGGATGGACAGGGGAGGGACAGATACGCAGTATTTT.